In this sample, the clone carrying this T cell receptor beta chain turned up many times. What it binds is unknown. The CDR3 covers 13 residues. The ends lost 4 bases at V and 6 bases at J; junction bases unmatched: 3. The germline V gene encodes CDR1 MNHEY and CDR2 SMNVEV (reference sequence). This entry belongs to a study of identical twins. Study observations and caveats: Excess twin sharing in beta out-of-frame sequences was weaker. Rather than following the same donors, the conclusions depended on cross-sectional statistical analysis. Twin sharing of out-of-frame TCR alpha was underestimated by models in monozygotic pairs.

Unique molecular identifiers were present on the cDNA, which also gained a universal primer site by template switching. TCRdb processed the 5' RACE reads anew with MiXCR; each CDR3 protein has one entry. The sample shows about 200,000 distinct CDR3 sequences, about 11% of them seen only once. Sequencing input: memory T cells sorted from blood. The receptor comes from a man aged 50 to 60 in good health. The rearrangement links TRBV27 to TRBJ2-4; 7 bases are shared with TRBD1. The CDR3 DNA sequence: TGTGCCAGCAGTTCAAGACAGGGAAACATTCAGTACTTC. Amino acid sequence: CASSSRQGNIQYF.